These T cell receptor beta chains were read from a single sample in a study of OX40 agonist ivuxolimab in advanced cancers. TCRdb's copy holds only in-frame clones and misses some; the assay was immunoSEQ multiplex PCR. The table lists tens of thousands of clones, around 76% of them singletons. This material consisted of CD4+ or CD8+ T cells sorted from blood, taken in a trial of the OX40 agonist ivuxolimab. These receptors were obtained from an adult with an advanced solid tumor such as melanoma, head and neck, liver or kidney cancer. CDR3s include the opening cysteine and the closing phenylalanine or tryptophan. A D gene is named only where the DNA matches it firmly. A clone size is listed for some rows: how often the clone was seen (once, few, many), or a class if it is expanded.

>TRBJ2-3|TRBD1|TRBV5-6|.|15
TGTGCCAGCCGGAGACAGGGCGGTAGCACAGATACGCAGTATTTT
CASRRQGGSTDTQYF
>TRBJ1-1|.|TRBV2|.|12
TGTGCCAGCAGGACGGGGAACACTGAAGCTTTCTTT
CASRTGNTEAFF
>TRBJ1-2|.|TRBV29-1|.|16
TGCAGCGTTGAAGGAGGTCATCGCAGGAGTTACTATGGCTACACCTTC
CSVEGGHRRSYYGYTF
>TRBJ1-6|.|TRBV5-6|.|14
TGTGCCAGCAGCCCGAACCTTTTCCGGTCACCCCTCCACTTT
CASSPNLFRSPLHF
>TRBJ1-2|TRBD1|TRBV19|.|13
TGTGCCAGTAAAGAACAGGGGGCACAAGGCTACACCTTC
CASKEQGAQGYTF
>TRBJ1-2|.|TRBV6-5|.|16
TGTGCCAGCAGTTACCCCGGGGGGGCAAAGGGGGATGGCTACACCTTC
CASSYPGGAKGDGYTF
>TRBJ1-3|.|TRBV30|.|14
TGTGCCTGGAGTGTAGGGCCAGGGGGAAACACCATATATTTT
CAWSVGPGGNTIYF
>TRBJ1-2|.|TRBV5-4|.|12
TGTGCCAGCAGCTGGGGGGGCTATGGCTACACCTTC
CASSWGGYGYTF
>TRBJ1-2|.|TRBV6-6|.|13
TGTGCCAGCAACGGCGGGGGTTCCTATGGCTACACCTTC
CASNGGGSYGYTF
>TRBJ2-6|TRBD1|TRBV2|few|17
TGTGCCAGCAGACGGGACAGGGGGACCTCTGGGGCCAACGTCCTGACTTTC
CASRRDRGTSGANVLTF
>TRBJ1-6|.|TRBV7-9|.|14
TGTGCCAGCAGCCAACCTTGGGGGGATTCACCCCTCCACTTT
CASSQPWGDSPLHF
>TRBJ1-1|.|TRBV30|.|12
TGTGCCTGGAGTGTATCCGGTTTTAAAGCTTTCTTT
CAWSVSGFKAFF
>TRBJ2-7|TRBD2|TRBV6-1|.|19
TGTGCCAGCAGTGAACGGACTAGCGGGGGTTTTAAAAGCTCCTACGAGCAGTACTTC
CASSERTSGGFKSSYEQYF
>TRBJ2-5|TRBD1|TRBV7-2|.|16
TGTGCCAGCAGCTCCCTCCCGGACAGGGGGCGGGAGACCCAGTACTTC
CASSSLPDRGRETQYF
>TRBJ2-1|.|TRBV5-5|.|15
TGTGCCAGCGTTAACGTGGGGGGATCCTACAATGAGCAGTTCTTC
CASVNVGGSYNEQFF
>TRBJ1-5|.|TRBV5-6|.|13
TGTGCCAGCAGCTTACAGGGCTTTCGGCCCCAGCATTTT
CASSLQGFRPQHF
>TRBJ1-3|TRBD1|TRBV7-6|.|16
TGTGCCAGCAGCTTGGGACAGGGGACCTCTGGAAACACCATATATTTT
CASSLGQGTSGNTIYF
>TRBJ1-2|TRBD1|TRBV9|once|14
TGTGCCAGCAGCGCGCTGACAGGGGGTTCGCGGTACACCTTC
CASSALTGGSRYTF
>TRBJ1-1|TRBD1|TRBV7-9|.|17
TGTGCCAGCAGCTTCTCCATTCACAGGGGCATGAACACTGAAGCTTTCTTT
CASSFSIHRGMNTEAFF
>TRBJ1-1|.|TRBV9|medium-sized|14
TGTGCCAGCAGCGTAGGCGGGAGGGTGGCTGAAGCTTTCTTT
CASSVGGRVAEAFF
>TRBJ2-3|TRBD1|TRBV5-4|.|16
TGTGCCAGCACCGCTACGGGACAGGGGAAAAGAGATACGCAGTATTTT
CASTATGQGKRDTQYF
>TRBJ1-5|.|TRBV6-1|once|16
TGTGCCAGCAGTGAATCGTGGGGCTCTAGCAATCAGCCCCAGCATTTT
CASSESWGSSNQPQHF
>TRBJ2-4|TRBD1|TRBV2|.|14
TGTGCCAGCAGGGGCGGGACAGGGAAAAACATTCAGTACTTC
CASRGGTGKNIQYF
>TRBJ2-3|TRBD1|TRBV4-2|.|17
TGTGCCAGCAGCCAAGATTCCGACAGGGTTCTTACAGATACGCAGTATTTT
CASSQDSDRVLTDTQYF
>TRBJ2-7|.|TRBV18|.|14
TGTGCCAGCTCACCTCCGACCCTACTCTACGAGCAGTACTTC
CASSPPTLLYEQYF
>TRBJ1-2|.|TRBV30|few|13
TGTGCCTGGAGTGAAAGGGCCGACTATGGCTACACCTTC
CAWSERADYGYTF
>TRBJ2-1|TRBD2|TRBV19|.|13
TGTGCCAGTAGTTTTCGGACTAGCGATGAGCAGTTCTTC
CASSFRTSDEQFF
>TRBJ1-6|.|TRBV7-6|few|15
TGTGCCAGCCCAGTTGCCCCTACGGGTGGTTCACCCCTCCACTTT
CASPVAPTGGSPLHF
>TRBJ1-5|.|TRBV6-5|few|13
TGTGCCAGCACATTTACTATGGATCAGCCCCAGCATTTT
CASTFTMDQPQHF
>TRBJ1-2|.|TRBV19|.|13
TGTGCCAGTAGTGCGACGGCTAACTATGGCTACACCTTC
CASSATANYGYTF
>TRBJ1-1|TRBD1|TRBV27|.|13
TGTGCCAGCAGCCCTCGACAGGGGACGAGAGCTTTCTTT
CASSPRQGTRAFF
>TRBJ2-1|.|TRBV6-4|.|15
TGTGCCAGCAGCTTAACAGGAGGGTCCTACAATGAGCAGTTCTTC
CASSLTGGSYNEQFF
>TRBJ2-5|.|TRBV9|few|15
TGTGCCAGCAGCGTAGCGAGCTACACCCAAGAGACCCAGTACTTC
CASSVASYTQETQYF
>TRBJ1-5|TRBD1|TRBV9|.|16
TGTGCCAGCAACTCAGGGATTGGGACAGATAATCAGCCCCAGCATTTT
CASNSGIGTDNQPQHF
>TRBJ1-1|.|TRBV5-6|.|15
TGTGCCAGCAGCTTGGGGGCCACCTTGAACACTGAAGCTTTCTTT
CASSLGATLNTEAFF
>TRBJ2-1|.|TRBV29-1|.|12
TGCAGCGTGGACGGTCACTACAATGAGCAGTTCTTC
CSVDGHYNEQFF
>TRBJ2-2|.|TRBV7-9|few|16
TGTGCCACCAAGCGCGGGGAAAGAGGAAACACCGGGGAGCTGTTTTTT
CATKRGERGNTGELFF
>TRBJ1-6|.|TRBV6-6|.|12
TGTGCCAGCAATACAGGGAATTCACCCCTCCACTTT
CASNTGNSPLHF
>TRBJ2-2|.|TRBV5-8|.|14
TGTGCCAGCAGCTTGGACAGGAGTACCGGGGAGCTGTTTTTT
CASSLDRSTGELFF
>TRBJ2-3|TRBD2|TRBV5-6|.|15
TGTGCCAGCAGCTTGACTAGCGGGGGAACAGATACGCAGTATTTT
CASSLTSGGTDTQYF
>TRBJ2-1|.|TRBV6-1|.|14
TGTGCCAGCAGTGATGGGGGGCCGATCAATGAGCAGTTCTTC
CASSDGGPINEQFF
>TRBJ2-2|TRBD2|TRBV9|.|17
TGTGCCAGCAGCCCCCGCGGGGTGCGGGGGGGCCCCGGGGAGCTGTTTTTT
CASSPRGVRGGPGELFF
>TRBJ2-1|.|TRBV6-1|.|13
TGTGCCAGCATGGACTATCGGAGGTATGAGCAGTTCTTC
CASMDYRRYEQFF
>TRBJ2-6|.|TRBV28|.|18
TGTGCCAGCAGTTCAGGGCAGCCTAGCGCGTCTGGGGCCAACGTCCTGACTTTC
CASSSGQPSASGANVLTF
>TRBJ1-5|.|TRBV7-6|.|13
TGTGCCAGCAGCTCGAGGACAGATCAGCCCCAGCATTTT
CASSSRTDQPQHF
>TRBJ2-5|TRBD1|TRBV7-7|.|13
TGTGCCAGCAGTAGGGACAGGGGAGAGACCCAGTACTTC
CASSRDRGETQYF
>TRBJ1-2|TRBD1|TRBV7-9|.|15
TGTGCCAGCAGCTTGGGAACAGGGGTTCCCTATGGCTACACCTTC
CASSLGTGVPYGYTF
>TRBJ2-1|TRBD1|TRBV6-5|.|16
TGTGCCAGCAGTTACTCGTGGGACAGGGGGCGTAATGAGCAGTTCTTC
CASSYSWDRGRNEQFF
>TRBJ2-5|.|TRBV12-5|.|10
TGTGCTAGTGGTACAGAGACCCAGTACTTC
CASGTETQYF
>TRBJ2-1|.|TRBV6-1|.|13
TGTGCCAGCTGCACTAGCTTCGGCAATGAGCAGTTCTTC
CASCTSFGNEQFF